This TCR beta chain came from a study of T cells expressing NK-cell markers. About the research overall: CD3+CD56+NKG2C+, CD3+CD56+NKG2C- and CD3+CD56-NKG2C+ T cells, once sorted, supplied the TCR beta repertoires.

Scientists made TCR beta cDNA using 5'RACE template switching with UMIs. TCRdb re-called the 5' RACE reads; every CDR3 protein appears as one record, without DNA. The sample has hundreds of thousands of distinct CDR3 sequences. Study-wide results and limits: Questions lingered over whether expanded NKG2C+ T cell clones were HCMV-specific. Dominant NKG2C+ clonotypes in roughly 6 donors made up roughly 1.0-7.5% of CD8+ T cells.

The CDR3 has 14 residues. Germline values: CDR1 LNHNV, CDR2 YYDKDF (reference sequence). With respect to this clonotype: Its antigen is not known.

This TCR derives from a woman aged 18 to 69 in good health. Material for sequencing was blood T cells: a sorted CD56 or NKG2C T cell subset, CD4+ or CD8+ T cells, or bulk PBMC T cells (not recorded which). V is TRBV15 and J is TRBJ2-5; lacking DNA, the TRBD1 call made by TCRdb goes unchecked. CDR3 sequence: CATSPGRLQETQYF. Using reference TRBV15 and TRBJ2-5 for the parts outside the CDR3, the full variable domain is DAMVIQNPRYQVTQFGKPVTLSCSQTLNHNVMYWYQQKSSQAPKLLFHYYDKDFNNEADTPDNFQSRRPNTSFCFLDIRSPGLGDTAMYLCATSPGRLQETQYFGPGTRLLVL.